Below are 10 T cell receptor beta chains sequenced from a single sample in a study of cytomegalovirus exposure and HLA in healthy donors. Primers for the PCR totalled 60 Vbeta and 13 Jbeta. Sequencing used immunoSEQ multiplex PCR; TCRdb keeps in-frame clones, though not all of them. This table has a few hundred thousand clones, around 79% appearing once. Sequencing used PBMCs. These receptors were collected from a man aged 18 to 30 in good health and CMV-seronegative.

The chain combines TRBV29-1 with TRBJ2-7; maybe TRBD2 (6 bases). This CDR3 has 13 residues. The germline V and J ends were trimmed by 7 bases and 0 bases, with 13 bases remaining between them. Germline-derived CDR1 and CDR2 are SQVTM and ANQGSEA. The CDR3 bases are TGCAGCGCCGCTAGCGAAAGCTCCTACGAGCAGTACTTC. Translation gives CSAASESSYEQYF.

This clone was counted at least ten times. The rearrangement uses TRBV27 and TRBJ2-2, with 14 bases aligning to TRBD2. CDR1 and CDR2 (germline): MNHEY, SMNVEV (reference sequence). CDR3 size: 17 residues. J gave up 7 bases and V 4 bases, and 8 bases lay outside the gene matches. For the CDR3, the DNA is TGTGCCAGCAGTTATTCCGGACTAGCGGGAGGTTTCGGGGAGCTGTTTTTT. Protein product: CASSYSGLAGGFGELFF.

The CDR3 reads CASTADLSSYNEQFF. The CDR3 DNA reads TGTGCCAGCACCGCGGATTTGAGCTCCTACAATGAGCAGTTCTTC. The V and J genes are TRBV9 and TRBJ2-1, with D uncertain. This CDR3 is 15 amino acids long. The V gene lost 6 bases and the J gene lost 0 bases, with 13 bases spanning the gap. In germline, CDR1 is SGDLS, CDR2 YYNGEE.

V usage is TRBV5-5 and J usage is TRBJ1-1, with 11 bases that match TRBD1. J gave up 8 bases and V 4 bases, and 7 bases lay outside the gene matches. This CDR3 has 14 residues. Germline-derived CDR1 and CDR2 are SGHKS and YYEKEE (reference sequence). In DNA form, the CDR3 reads TGTGCCAGCAGCCCCGGGACAGGGGGTAGAGAAGCTTTCTTT. It codes for CASSPGTGGREAFF.

The J gene is TRBJ2-7, the V gene TRBV5-1; TRBD1 matches 7 bases. After removal of 3 bases from V and 1 base from J, the junction contained 7 bases not matched to a gene. The CDR3 has 15 amino acids. Germline CDR1 and CDR2: SGHRS and YFSETQ. CDR3 DNA: TGCGCCAGCAGCTGGGGGACAGATAGATCCTACGAGCAGTACTTC. This translates into CASSWGTDRSYEQYF. Combining the CDR3 with reference TRBV5-1 and TRBJ2-7 gives the whole variable domain KAGVTQTPRYLIKTRGQQVTLSCSPISGHRSVSWYQQTPGQGLQFLFEYFSETQRNKGNFPGRFSGRQFSNSRSEMNVSTLELGDSALYLCASSWGTDRSYEQYFGPGTRLTVT.

The rearrangement joins TRBV19 to TRBJ1-1, with D perhaps matching TRBD1 (5 bases). CDR3 length: 16 amino acids. With 0 bases removed from V and 10 bases from J, the gap between germline ends came to 21 bases. Germline values: CDR1 LNHDA, CDR2 SQIVND (reference sequence). The CDR3 sequence is CASSIDREVPIGGAFF. The CDR3 DNA reads TGTGCCAGTAGTATAGACCGGGAGGTCCCGATCGGGGGAGCTTTCTTT.

Only one count was recorded for this clone. This chain links TRBV6-5 with TRBJ2-7; 8 bases agree with TRBD1. The germline V gene has CDR1 MNHEY and CDR2 SVGAGI. J gave up 8 bases and V 4 bases, and 10 bases lay outside the gene matches. The CDR3 loop spans 14 amino acids. CDR3 amino acids: CASSSPDREWKQYF. DNA for the CDR3: TGTGCCAGCAGTTCCCCGGACAGGGAGTGGAAGCAGTACTTC.

This sequence joins TRBV9 and TRBJ1-3; D gene ambiguous. The CDR3 sequence is 14 residues long. The germline V and J ends were trimmed by 3 bases and 2 bases, with 9 bases remaining between them. Germline V gene lookup returns CDR1 SGDLS and CDR2 YYNGEE. CDR3 sequence (DNA): TGTGCCAGCAGCGCCCGGGATCCTGGAAACACCATATATTTT. It encodes CASSARDPGNTIYF.

The chain joins TRBV7-3 to TRBJ1-2, with 9 bases identical to TRBD1. The trim removed 4 bases at V and 2 bases at J, leaving 2 bases unmatched. The CDR3 extends over 14 amino acids. Per the germline V gene, CDR1 is SGHTA and CDR2 is FQGTGA. The CDR3 nucleotides read TGTGCCAGCAGCTCAGGGACAGGGAACTATGGCTACACCTTC. Encoded protein: CASSSGTGNYGYTF.

On this clone itself: The identical CDR3 is also encoded by other nucleotide sequences in the sample. This sequence joins TRBV7-2 and TRBJ2-7; the match to TRBD1 covers 8 bases. The CDR3 covers 13 residues. V gave up 5 bases and J gave up 6 bases; unmatched junction bases: 6. Germline values: CDR1 SGHTA, CDR2 FQGNSA. This chain's CDR3 is CASSLGQGGEQYF. CDR3 DNA sequence: TGTGCCAGCAGCCTCGGACAGGGCGGCGAGCAGTACTTC. Full variable domain (missing parts from reference TRBV7-2 and TRBJ2-7): GAGVSQSPSNKVTEKGKDVELRCDPISGHTALYWYRQSLGQGLEFLIYFQGNSAPDKSGLPSDRFSAERTGGSVSTLTIQRTQQEDSAVYLCASSLGQGGEQYFGPGTRLTVT.